Listed below are T cell receptor beta chains from one sample, sequenced in a study of blood T cell repertoires in COVID-19. Measured with immunoSEQ multiplex PCR; TCRdb has only the in-frame clones, and not every one. The sample contains about 40,000 clones, roughly 87% of which appear only once. Sequenced material: peripheral blood. These receptors all stem from a woman at least 80 years old with active COVID-19. Each CDR3 is given with its conserved first and last residue. The D gene is left open where the match is weak. Not every row has a clone size; where given, it reads once, few, many or a size class.

V gene: TRBV3-1/TRBV3-2
D gene: TRBD2
clone size: once
J gene: TRBJ2-1
CDR3 protein: CASSQVLAGYNEQFF
CDR3 DNA: TGTGCCAGCAGCCAAGTACTAGCGGGTTACAATGAGCAGTTCTTC

V gene: TRBV3-1/TRBV3-2
D gene: NA
clone size: NA
J gene: TRBJ1-4
CDR3 protein: CASSLKTIRGEKLFF
CDR3 DNA: TGTGCCAGCAGCCTAAAGACGATACGGGGTGAAAAACTGTTTTTT

V gene: TRBV7-2
D gene: NA
clone size: NA
J gene: TRBJ1-6
CDR3 protein: CASSYGNSPLHF
CDR3 DNA: TGTGCCAGCAGCTACGGGAATTCACCCCTCCACTTT

V gene: TRBV7-2
D gene: NA
clone size: NA
J gene: TRBJ2-3
CDR3 protein: CASSLARGTDTQYF
CDR3 DNA: TGTGCCAGCAGCTTAGCCCGGGGAACAGATACGCAGTATTTT

V gene: TRBV2
D gene: NA
clone size: NA
J gene: TRBJ1-3
CDR3 protein: CASCGAGRNTIYF
CDR3 DNA: TGTGCCAGTTGTGGTGCGGGCCGAAACACCATATATTTT

V gene: TRBV27
D gene: NA
clone size: NA
J gene: TRBJ2-1
CDR3 protein: CASSSYSSYNEQFF
CDR3 DNA: TGTGCCAGCAGTTCTTACAGCTCCTACAATGAGCAGTTCTTC

V gene: TRBV9
D gene: NA
clone size: NA
J gene: TRBJ2-5
CDR3 protein: CASSADLQETQYF
CDR3 DNA: TGTGCCAGCAGCGCAGACTTACAAGAGACCCAGTACTTC

V gene: TRBV28
D gene: TRBD1
clone size: NA
J gene: TRBJ2-7
CDR3 protein: CASSYRGFTGDEQYF
CDR3 DNA: TGTGCCAGCAGTTACAGGGGGTTCACCGGAGACGAGCAGTACTTC

V gene: TRBV28
D gene: NA
clone size: NA
J gene: TRBJ2-1
CDR3 protein: CASSPRIGEQFF
CDR3 DNA: TGTGCCAGCAGTCCACGGATCGGGGAGCAGTTCTTC

V gene: TRBV24-1
D gene: NA
clone size: NA
J gene: TRBJ1-1
CDR3 protein: CATTQGSEAFF
CDR3 DNA: TGTGCCACCACGCAGGGTTCTGAAGCTTTCTTT

V gene: TRBV7-2
D gene: TRBD1
clone size: NA
J gene: TRBJ1-1
CDR3 protein: CASSPGTGTSRDTEAFF
CDR3 DNA: TGTGCCAGCAGCCCGGGGACAGGGACGAGTCGGGACACTGAAGCTTTCTTT

V gene: TRBV7-6
D gene: NA
clone size: NA
J gene: TRBJ2-6
CDR3 protein: CASSSLQGTGANVLTF
CDR3 DNA: TGTGCCAGCAGCTCGTTACAGGGCACTGGGGCCAACGTCCTGACTTTC

V gene: TRBV10-1
D gene: NA
clone size: NA
J gene: TRBJ2-1
CDR3 protein: CASSESGAWNEQFF
CDR3 DNA: TGCGCCAGCAGTGAGTCGGGCGCCTGGAATGAGCAGTTCTTC

V gene: TRBV11-2
D gene: TRBD1
clone size: once
J gene: TRBJ1-2
CDR3 protein: CASSFYRGMLSGYTF
CDR3 DNA: TGTGCCAGCAGCTTCTACAGGGGAATGTTGAGTGGCTACACCTTC

V gene: TRBV19
D gene: NA
clone size: NA
J gene: TRBJ2-3
CDR3 protein: CASSIEVDRDFSTDTQYF
CDR3 DNA: TGTGCCAGTAGTATAGAGGTGGACAGAGACTTTAGCACAGATACGCAGTATTTT

V gene: TRBV6-1
D gene: NA
clone size: few
J gene: TRBJ1-2
CDR3 protein: CASSEDLTGHYGYTF
CDR3 DNA: TGTGCCAGCAGTGAGGACCTGACAGGCCACTATGGCTACACCTTC

V gene: TRBV6-5
D gene: NA
clone size: medium-sized
J gene: TRBJ2-2
CDR3 protein: CASRGGSTGELFF
CDR3 DNA: TGTGCCAGCAGGGGTGGGAGCACCGGGGAGCTGTTTTTT

V gene: TRBV6-5
D gene: TRBD1
clone size: NA
J gene: TRBJ1-2
CDR3 protein: CASTLTGGGYTF
CDR3 DNA: TGTGCCAGCACCTTAACAGGGGGTGGCTACACCTTC

V gene: TRBV9
D gene: NA
clone size: NA
J gene: TRBJ2-5
CDR3 protein: CASSARGAGGLETQYF
CDR3 DNA: TGTGCCAGCAGCGCACGGGGGGCCGGTGGGCTAGAGACCCAGTACTTC